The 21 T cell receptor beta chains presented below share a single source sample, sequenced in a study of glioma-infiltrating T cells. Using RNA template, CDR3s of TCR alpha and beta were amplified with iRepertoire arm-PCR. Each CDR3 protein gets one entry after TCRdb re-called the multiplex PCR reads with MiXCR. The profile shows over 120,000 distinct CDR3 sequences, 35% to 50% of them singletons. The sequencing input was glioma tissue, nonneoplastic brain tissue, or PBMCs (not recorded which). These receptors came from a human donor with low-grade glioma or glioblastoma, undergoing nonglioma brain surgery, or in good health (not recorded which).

CDR3 residues: CASSESTRAGYTF. CDR3 coding DNA: TGCGCCAGCAGTGAGTCGACTAGGGCTGGCTACACCTTC. The gene calls are TRBV10-2 and TRBJ1-2; D remains ambiguous. The CDR3 covers 13 residues. Looked up from germline, CDR1 is WSHSY and CDR2 is SAAADI. V lost 0 bases, J lost 7 bases, and 9 bases lay in between.

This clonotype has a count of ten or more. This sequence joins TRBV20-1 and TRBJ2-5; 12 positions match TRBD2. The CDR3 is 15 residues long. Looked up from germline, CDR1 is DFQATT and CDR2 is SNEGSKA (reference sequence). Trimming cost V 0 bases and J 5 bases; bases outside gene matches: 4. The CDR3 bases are TGCAGTGCTAGAGATGGGACTAGCGGGTCGGAGACCCAGTACTTC. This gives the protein CSARDGTSGSETQYF.

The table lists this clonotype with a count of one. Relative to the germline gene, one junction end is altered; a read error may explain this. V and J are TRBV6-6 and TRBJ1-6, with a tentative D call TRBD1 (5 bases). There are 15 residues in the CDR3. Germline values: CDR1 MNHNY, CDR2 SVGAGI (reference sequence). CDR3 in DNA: TGTGCCGGCAGGACACCCGGGACGGAAAATTCACCCCTCCACTTT. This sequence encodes CAGRTPGTENSPLHF.

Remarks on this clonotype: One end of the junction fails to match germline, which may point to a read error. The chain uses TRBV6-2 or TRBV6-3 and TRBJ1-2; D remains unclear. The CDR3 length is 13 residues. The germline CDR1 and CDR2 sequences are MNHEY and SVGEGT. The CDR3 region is CAISEGGNYGYTF. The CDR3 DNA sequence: TGTGCCATCAGTGAGGGAGGGAACTATGGCTACACCTTC.

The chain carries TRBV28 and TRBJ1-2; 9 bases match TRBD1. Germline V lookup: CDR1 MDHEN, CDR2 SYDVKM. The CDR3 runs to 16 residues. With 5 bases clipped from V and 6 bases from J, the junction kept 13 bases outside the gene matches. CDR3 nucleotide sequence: TGTGCCAGCAGTCTCTTAACCGGGACAGGGCCGAATGGCTACACCTTC. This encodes CASSLLTGTGPNGYTF.

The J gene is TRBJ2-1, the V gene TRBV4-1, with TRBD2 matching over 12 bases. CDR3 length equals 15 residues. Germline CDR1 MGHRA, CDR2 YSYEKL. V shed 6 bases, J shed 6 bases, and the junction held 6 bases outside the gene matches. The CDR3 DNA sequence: TGCGCCAGCAGGCAGGGGACTAGCGGGCCCAATGAGCAGTTCTTC. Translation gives CASRQGTSGPNEQFF.

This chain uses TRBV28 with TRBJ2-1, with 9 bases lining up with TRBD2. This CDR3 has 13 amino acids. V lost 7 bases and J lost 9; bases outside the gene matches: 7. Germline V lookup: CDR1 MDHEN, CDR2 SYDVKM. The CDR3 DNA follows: TGTGCCAGCATAGCGGGAGTTTCGTCTGAGCAGTTCTTC. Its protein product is CASIAGVSSEQFF.

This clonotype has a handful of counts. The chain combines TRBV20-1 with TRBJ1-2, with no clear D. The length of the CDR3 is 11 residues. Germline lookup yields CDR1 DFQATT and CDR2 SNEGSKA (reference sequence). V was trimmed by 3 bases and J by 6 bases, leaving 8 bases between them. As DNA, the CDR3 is TGCAGTGCTAGGTGGAGGGATGGCTACACCTTC. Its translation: CSARWRDGYTF.

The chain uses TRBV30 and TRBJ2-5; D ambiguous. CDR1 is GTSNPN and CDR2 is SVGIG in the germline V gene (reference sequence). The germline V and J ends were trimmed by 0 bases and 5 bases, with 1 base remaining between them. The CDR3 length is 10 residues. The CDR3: CAWSVETQYF. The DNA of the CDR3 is TGTGCCTGGAGTGTTGAGACCCAGTACTTC.

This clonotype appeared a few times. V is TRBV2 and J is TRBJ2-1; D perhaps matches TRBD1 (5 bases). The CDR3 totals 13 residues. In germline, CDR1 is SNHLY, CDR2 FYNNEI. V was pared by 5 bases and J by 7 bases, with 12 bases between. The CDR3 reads CASSPGFGNEQFF. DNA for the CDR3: TGTGCCAGCAGTCCAGGGTTTGGAAATGAGCAGTTCTTC.

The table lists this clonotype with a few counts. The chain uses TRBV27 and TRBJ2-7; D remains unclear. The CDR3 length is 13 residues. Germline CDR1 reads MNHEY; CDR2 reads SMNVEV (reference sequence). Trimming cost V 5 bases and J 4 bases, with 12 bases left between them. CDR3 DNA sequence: TGTGCCAGCAGTGATGGGGTGCGGTACGAGCAGTACTTC. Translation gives CASSDGVRYEQYF.

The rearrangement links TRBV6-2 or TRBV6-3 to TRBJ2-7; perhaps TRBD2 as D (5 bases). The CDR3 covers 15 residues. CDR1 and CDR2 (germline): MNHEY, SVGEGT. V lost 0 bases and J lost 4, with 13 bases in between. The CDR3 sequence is CASSYSEGVAYEQYF. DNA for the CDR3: TGTGCCAGCAGTTACTCTGAGGGAGTAGCGTACGAGCAGTACTTC.

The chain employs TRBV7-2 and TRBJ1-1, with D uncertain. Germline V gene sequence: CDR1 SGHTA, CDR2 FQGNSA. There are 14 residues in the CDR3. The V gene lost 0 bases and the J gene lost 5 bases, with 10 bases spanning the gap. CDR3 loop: CASSLAIDGTEAFF. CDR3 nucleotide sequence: TGTGCCAGCAGCTTAGCAATCGATGGGACTGAAGCTTTCTTT.

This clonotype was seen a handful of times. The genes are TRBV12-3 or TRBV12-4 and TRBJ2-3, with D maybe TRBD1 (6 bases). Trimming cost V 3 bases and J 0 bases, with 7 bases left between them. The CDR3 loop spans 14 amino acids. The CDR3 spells CASSLQGSTDTQYF. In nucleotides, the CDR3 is TGTGCCAGCAGTTTGCAGGGGAGCACAGATACGCAGTATTTT.

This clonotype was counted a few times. The CDR3: CSANTQGANSPLHF. CDR3 nucleotides: TGCAGTGCTAACACACAGGGGGCCAATTCACCCCTCCACTTT. The rearrangement joins TRBV20-1 to TRBJ1-6; 9 positions match TRBD1. The CDR3 length is 14 residues. Germline CDR1 is DFQATT and CDR2 is SNEGSKA (reference sequence). Trimming at V came to 4 bases and at J to 7 bases, leaving 5 bases not matched to a gene.

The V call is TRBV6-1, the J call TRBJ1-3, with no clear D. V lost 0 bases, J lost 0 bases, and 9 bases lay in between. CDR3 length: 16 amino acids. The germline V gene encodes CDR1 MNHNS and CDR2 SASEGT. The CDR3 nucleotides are TGTGCCAGCAGTGAAGCAGGCAGAATCTCTGGAAACACCATATATTTT. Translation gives CASSEAGRISGNTIYF.

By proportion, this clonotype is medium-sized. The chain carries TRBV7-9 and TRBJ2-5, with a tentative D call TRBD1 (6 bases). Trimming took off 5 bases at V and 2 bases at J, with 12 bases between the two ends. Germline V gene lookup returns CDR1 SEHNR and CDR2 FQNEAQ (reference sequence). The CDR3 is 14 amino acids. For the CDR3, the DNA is TGTGCCAGCAGCGGCGGTGGACAGCAAGAGACCCAGTACTTC. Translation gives CASSGGGQQETQYF.

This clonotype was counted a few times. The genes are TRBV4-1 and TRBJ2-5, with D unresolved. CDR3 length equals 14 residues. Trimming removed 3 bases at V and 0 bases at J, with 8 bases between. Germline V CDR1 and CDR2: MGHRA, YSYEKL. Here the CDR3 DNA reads TGCGCCAGCAGCCAGCAGTTATACCAAGAGACCCAGTACTTC. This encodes CASSQQLYQETQYF.

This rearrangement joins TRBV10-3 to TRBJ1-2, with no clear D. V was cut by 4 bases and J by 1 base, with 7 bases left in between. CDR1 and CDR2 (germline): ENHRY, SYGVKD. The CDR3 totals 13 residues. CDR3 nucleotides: TGTGCCATCAGTGCGGCAGATAACTATGGCTACACCTTC. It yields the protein CAISAADNYGYTF.

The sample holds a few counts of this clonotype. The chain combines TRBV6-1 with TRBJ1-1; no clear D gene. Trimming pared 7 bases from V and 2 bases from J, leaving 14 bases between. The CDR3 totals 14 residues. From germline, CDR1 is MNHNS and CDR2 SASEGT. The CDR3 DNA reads TGTGCCAGCATTAGACGGGAGATTAACACTGAAGCTTTCTTT. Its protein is CASIRREINTEAFF.

In DNA form, the CDR3 reads TGTGCCAGCAGCCTTTTAAGCTCTGGAAACACCATATATTTT. This gives the protein CASSLLSSGNTIYF. This chain uses TRBV11-2 with TRBJ1-3, with no clear D. This CDR3 spans 14 amino acids. Germline values: CDR1 SGHAT, CDR2 FQNNGV. Trimming stripped 5 bases from V and 0 bases from J, with 8 bases between.